The 17 T cell receptor beta chains in this list originate from one sample, sequenced in a study of T cell responses to AZD1222 COVID-19 vaccine. Sequenced by immunoSEQ multiplex PCR; TCRdb stores in-frame clones only, minus some. This table has over 90,000 clones, approximately 81% appearing once. The sample here was peripheral blood, taken on day 0 of AZD1222 vaccination. The source is an adult in good health.

The chain employs TRBV7-2 and TRBJ1-2; 8 bases line up with TRBD1. This CDR3 comprises 17 residues. The germline V gene has CDR1 SGHTA and CDR2 FQGNSA. V shed 1 base and J 8 bases; nucleotides not matched to a gene: 15. CDR3 sequence: CASSLDLRLQGGRGYTF. In DNA form, the CDR3 reads TGTGCCAGCAGCTTAGATTTAAGGTTACAGGGGGGAAGAGGCTACACCTTC.

This clone was detected a few times. The chain carries TRBV2 and TRBJ2-2, with 10 bases aligning to TRBD1. The CDR3 has 15 amino acids. Looked up from germline, CDR1 is SNHLY and CDR2 is FYNNEI. V lost 6 bases to trimming and J lost 5 bases; unmatched junction nucleotides: 6. CDR3 loop: CASRDRTGGTGELFF. The CDR3 nucleotides are TGTGCCAGCAGGGACAGGACAGGGGGGACCGGGGAGCTGTTTTTT.

The chain recombines TRBV14 with TRBJ1-1, with D possibly being TRBD1 (5 bases). V gave up 0 bases and J gave up 11 bases, with 19 bases separating them. Germline CDR1 SGHDN, CDR2 FVKESK. The CDR3 contains 15 residues. CDR3 loop: CASSQEIWGNQQAFF. Here the CDR3 DNA reads TGTGCCAGCAGCCAAGAGATTTGGGGGAATCAACAGGCTTTCTTT.

The rearrangement links TRBV5-5 to TRBJ1-1, with D possibly matching TRBD1 (5 bases). This CDR3 has 14 amino acids. Germline assignment: CDR1 SGHKS and CDR2 YYEKEE (reference sequence). V gave up 7 bases and J gave up 0 bases, with 13 bases separating them. CDR3 coding DNA: TGTGCCAGCTTGGGGGAATTGGTGAACACTGAAGCTTTCTTT. Protein product: CASLGELVNTEAFF.

The chain couples TRBV7-9 to TRBJ1-1; D unclear. Germline loops: CDR1 SEHNR, CDR2 FQNEAQ (reference sequence). Trimming pared 3 bases from V and 7 bases from J, leaving 15 bases between. CDR3 size: 14 residues. The CDR3 bases are TGTGCCAGCAGCTTTTCTCAGGCCGGGTTTGAAGCTTTCTTT. This encodes CASSFSQAGFEAFF.

This chain links TRBV2 with TRBJ2-3, with D unclear. V lost 4 bases, J lost 7 bases, and 18 bases lay in between. Germline assignment: CDR1 SNHLY and CDR2 FYNNEI. This CDR3 is built from 15 residues. CDR3 residues: CASSVGWVDSNTQYF. For the CDR3, the DNA is TGTGCCAGCAGTGTAGGTTGGGTTGACTCAAATACGCAGTATTTT.

The chain recombines TRBV19 with TRBJ2-1; D perhaps matches TRBD1 (6 bases). The CDR3 spans 12 residues. Germline loops: CDR1 LNHDA, CDR2 SQIVND (reference sequence). V lost 4 bases and J lost 7, with 8 bases in between. CDR3 sequence (DNA): TGTGCCAGTAGTACTAGGGGGAATGAGCAGTTCTTC. It yields the protein CASSTRGNEQFF.

For the CDR3, the DNA is TGTGCCAGCAGTGAATCTTTTTTTGAGCCCCAGCATTTT. It is translated as CASSESFFEPQHF. The chain is built from TRBV6-1 and TRBJ1-5; D is uncertain. The V end was cut by 2 bases, the J end by 8 bases, with 10 bases between. The CDR3 covers 13 residues. CDR1 and CDR2 from the germline V gene are MNHNS and SASEGT.

The chain has TRBV4-3 and TRBJ1-6; no clear D gene. This CDR3 spans 14 amino acids. V was cut by 0 bases and J by 7 bases, with 7 bases left in between. Per germline, CDR1 LGHNA and CDR2 YSLEER. The CDR3 here is CASSQDRTNSPLHF. CDR3 nucleotides: TGCGCCAGCAGCCAAGACCGGACGAATTCACCCCTCCACTTT.

This chain uses TRBV4-3 with TRBJ1-2; possibly TRBD1 for D (6 bases). This CDR3 is built from 14 residues. The V gene's germline CDR1 is LGHNA and CDR2 YSLEER. V was clipped by 1 base and J by 7 bases, with 13 bases between them. The CDR3 DNA reads as TGCGCCAGCAGCCAAGCCACAGGGAGTGGTGGCTACACCTTC. Protein sequence: CASSQATGSGGYTF.

The chain links TRBV19 to TRBJ2-5; 14 bases match TRBD2. The CDR3 length is 16 residues. The germline V gene has CDR1 LNHDA and CDR2 SQIVND (reference sequence). V lost 6 bases and J lost 2; bases outside the gene matches: 5. The CDR3: CASRPRTSGGQETQYF. CDR3 sequence (DNA): TGTGCCAGTAGACCCAGGACTAGCGGGGGGCAAGAGACCCAGTACTTC.

The chain couples TRBV5-1 to TRBJ1-2; 7 positions match TRBD1. Germline V lookup: CDR1 SGHRS, CDR2 YFSETQ. This CDR3 is 16 amino acids long. Trimming cost V 0 bases and J 0 bases; bases outside gene matches: 5. This chain's CDR3 is CASSLGDRAANYGYTF. The CDR3 nucleotides are TGCGCCAGCAGCTTGGGAGACAGGGCCGCTAACTATGGCTACACCTTC.

The chain has TRBV18 and TRBJ1-2; D is unclear. The CDR3 covers 13 residues. V was pared by 6 bases and J by 6 bases, with 14 bases between. CDR1 is KGHSH, CDR2 LQKENI, per germline. In nucleotides, the CDR3 is TGTGCCAGCTCCGAACTACCCCTCAATGGCTACACCTTC. Its translation is CASSELPLNGYTF.

This clone occurred once. The chain combines TRBV3-1 (or the pseudogene TRBV3-2) with TRBJ2-1; 9 nucleotides align to TRBD2. The germline V gene encodes CDR1 LGHDT and CDR2 YNNKEL (reference sequence). The CDR3 is 15 residues long. The V and J ends lost 4 bases and 7 bases, in that order; junction bases with no gene match: 8. CDR3 sequence reads: CASSRGSGSINEQFF. The CDR3 DNA reads TGTGCCAGCAGCCGCGGTAGCGGGAGTATAAATGAGCAGTTCTTC.

The chain links TRBV6-4 to TRBJ1-1; D gene uncertain. Germline V gene sequence: CDR1 MRHNA, CDR2 SNTAGT. The V end was cut by 7 bases, the J end by 1 base, with 16 bases between. The CDR3 consists of 15 residues. The CDR3 spells CASKLSSLRNTEAFF. CDR3 in DNA: TGTGCCAGCAAGCTGTCCTCCCTCCGGAACACTGAAGCTTTCTTT.

The rearrangement joins TRBV28 to TRBJ2-7; 9 bases are a match to TRBD1. In germline, CDR1 is MDHEN, CDR2 SYDVKM. There are 22 residues in the CDR3. The trim removed 3 bases at V and 2 bases at J, leaving 26 bases unmatched. CDR3 residues: CASSFRFPSRDRVRSVPYEQYV. In nucleotides, the CDR3 is TGTGCCAGCAGTTTCAGGTTCCCTTCCCGGGACAGGGTACGCTCAGTCCCCTACGAGCAGTACGTC.

This clone was observed a few times. The V call is TRBV6-2 or TRBV6-3, the J call TRBJ1-6, with D unresolved. In germline, CDR1 is MNHEY, CDR2 SVGEGT. V dropped 4 bases and J dropped 9 bases, with 16 bases sitting between them. CDR3 length: 15 residues. The CDR3 region is CASSSWTVAGSPLHF. In nucleotides, the CDR3 is TGTGCCAGCAGTTCCTGGACGGTGGCCGGTTCACCCCTCCACTTT.